This T cell receptor beta chain was profiled in a study of vaccination effects on CD4 cells after COVID-19. Using immunoSEQ multiplex PCR, the repertoire was profiled, and TCRdb retains in-frame clones only, with some absent. The sample comprises roughly 59,000 clones, roughly three quarters of which are singletons, and roughly 2% rests with the top ten. Sequencing in the ViraFEST assay came after antigen-specific CD4+ T cells had been expanded with viral peptide pools, which were used to stimulate PBMC. Upon completion of about ten days in culture, CD4+ T cells were isolated. Each participant was administered two doses of either the BNT162b2 or the mRNA-1273 vaccine. In the case of this clone: Its antigen is unidentified.

The sample consisted of CD4+ T cells from PBMCs cultured with HCoV-OC43 spike peptides, taken after COVID-19 vaccination. Subset here: HCoV-OC43 spike overlapping peptide pool stimulation. This sequence was found in a human donor who received a COVID-19 vaccine.

The CDR3 nucleotides read TGTGCCAGCAGTGACAGGGGTGATTCACCCCTCCACTTT. It is translated as CASSDRGDSPLHF. The rearrangement uses TRBV2 and TRBJ1-6; D may be TRBD1 (6 bases). CDR1 and CDR2 from the germline V gene are SNHLY and FYNNEI. This CDR3 has 13 residues. Trimming took 3 bases from V and 8 from J, leaving 8 bases between them.